This TCR beta chain was sequenced for a study of T cell changes during pregnancy in multiple sclerosis. Here immunoSEQ multiplex PCR was the method, and the copy in TCRdb shows in-frame clones only, minus some. This table holds fewer than 60,000 clones, around 90% found once. CDR3 length: 12 amino acids. V lost 4 bases, J lost 10 bases, and 5 bases stayed unmatched. CDR1 and CDR2 (germline): SGHNT, YYREEE (reference sequence). This clonotype originated in a female donor in good health, enrolled as a control in a pregnancy study. The V and J genes are TRBV5-4 and TRBJ2-1; TRBD2 aligns across 7 bases. This specimen consisted of peripheral blood, obtained after pregnancy. This chain's CDR3 is CASSPDGREQFF. For the CDR3, the DNA is TGTGCCAGCAGCCCGGACGGGAGGGAGCAGTTCTTC.